This T cell receptor beta chain was documented in a study of shared clonotypes between healthy human individuals (dated by TCRdb to the early 2020s). As for the study more broadly: The cohort included a few men and a couple of women between 18 and 49 years of age. For each donor, CD4 naive and CD4 memory were each given three plates, CD8 naive was given two plates, and CD8 memory was given one plate. To increase sequencing depth and limit assay-specific biases, TCR repertoire library preparation and sequencing were carried out by different laboratories using diverse techniques. Per donor, leukapheresis produced somewhere between about 0.94 and 10 billion PBMCs. To estimate repertoire size and how much clonotype sharing occurs between individuals, the study deeply sequenced the blood TCR repertoires of roughly 5 healthy adults.

The CDR3, from cysteine to phenylalanine, totals 16 residues. Here the CDR3 DNA is all that survives: 48 bases in frame from base 1. Based on the germline V gene, the CDR1 and CDR2 sequences are WSHSY and SAAADI. Germline trimming amounts to 6 bases on V and 0 bases on J, with 5 as the count of junction bases outside the gene matches. In the case of this clone: Its recognized antigen is unknown. Base qualities were left out, and no much larger clone turns up one base away.

What the study reported, not specific to this receptor: Pairwise subsampling led to the expectation that sequencing depth would affect the degree of clonotype sharing among donors. Compared with non-shared clonotypes, the clonotypes found in all four sorted-subset donors had higher generation probabilities. Rarefaction of sorted-subset datasets indicated incomplete sequencing despite the large sequencing depth. Larger estimated clonotype richness was generally found for naive subsets than for memory subsets. The small number of donors limited the genetic and exposure-history diversity represented. Sharing across a few donors was observed for roughly 5.4% of naive CD4, 3% to 4% of naive CD8, roughly 2.4% of memory CD4, and about 0.4% of memory CD8 clonotypes. Sampling was restricted to blood, and TCR repertoires in tissues likely differ from the TCR repertoires found in blood.

For the CD8 naive samples, CD45RO-negative cells were positively selected for CCR7, yielding a CD45RA+CCR7+ population from which TemRA cells were excluded. The donors were healthy, HIV-negative adults with no recently reported acute infections or vaccinations. Only Caucasian adults living in Nashville, Tennessee, USA were represented among the donors. After blood collection by leukapheresis, PBMCs were isolated using Ficoll-Histopaque density gradient centrifugation and then cryopreserved in the vapor phase of liquid nitrogen. Analytical flow cytometry was used to check the purity and quantity of each magnetically sorted T cell population. Each sorted fraction had its genomic DNA isolated and then quantified by UV absorbance on a Nanodrop 2000c. TCR CDR3 regions were amplified from genomic DNA by multiplex PCR using the deep immunoSEQ assay. Extracted genomic DNA from each cell subset was spread evenly across all wells of several immunoSEQ 96-well plates, with each plate serving as a replicate. For sorted subsets, each replicate PCR was loaded with 200 ng genomic DNA, equivalent to 25,000 to 35,000 T cell genomes. Purified libraries were measured with a Qubit 3.0 fluorometer, size-checked on a Bioanalyzer 2100, and measured again with the KAPA Library Quantification kit. A separate single-read 150-cycle Illumina NextSeq 550 flow cell was used to sequence each immunoSEQ 96-well plate. The paper's data handling went like this. Because only junctional sequences without quality scores were contained in the immunoSEQ output, filtering matching that applied to full-length reads could not be performed. Sequences were annotated with PyIR, a Python wrapper for IgBLAST v1.9, using IMGT germline references to assign V/J genes and CDR3. Reads with weak V/J assignments (E-value above 1e-6), missing CDR3, stop codons, out-of-frame junctions, or ambiguous translated residues were removed. V3J clonotypes were defined as sequences sharing an identical inferred V gene, J gene, and CDR3 amino acid sequence. Percentage overlap between repertoires was computed as shared unique clonotypes divided by the size of the smaller repertoire. RTK rarefaction, the Chao1 estimator, and Recon v2.1 estimates of unobserved clonotypes were used to assess repertoire richness. Generation probabilities for all TCRbeta clonotypes obtained by the gDNA method from a handful of donors were computed using OLGA. TCRdb mirrors the immuneACCESS table, restricted to in-frame sequences. Some clones are absent from its copies; in checked studies, under half trace to an unresolved V gene, and the reason for the others is unknown. That table is the source of V, J and clone size, and D and trimming were worked out from the DNA. For this sample there are more than 2 million clones; 90% to 95% appear just once. About 1.7% of the sample is in the top ten clones.

The specimen was naive CD8+ T cells from PBMCs. The cell subset or site label, as the study defines it: CD45RA+CCR7+. The V and J segments used are TRBV10-2 and TRBJ2-2; 9 bases in between match TRBD2. The sequence derives from a man aged 18 to 29 in good health. Some clones in this sample may be carry-over from other donors' samples. The CDR3 corresponds to CASSTRLAANTGELFF. The sequenced DNA: TGCGCCAGCAGCACGAGACTAGCGGCGAACACCGGGGAGCTGTTTTTT.